This T cell receptor beta chain was captured in a study of CD8+CD57+ T cells in acquired aplastic anemia. Profiles of TCR beta VDJ and CDR3 were generated from a genomic DNA template. TCRdb ran MiXCR on the reads and lists one entry per CDR3 protein. The data contain 200,000 or so distinct CDR3 sequences, over 60% of them singletons. Per germline, CDR1 SEHNR and CDR2 FQNEAQ (reference sequence). The CDR3 spans 15 residues. Trimming shortened V by 3 bases and J by 4 bases, and 12 bases separated the two germline ends. The specimen sequenced was sorted CD4+, CD8+, or CD8+CD57+ T cells (not recorded which) from PBMCs. This chain uses TRBV7-9 with TRBJ1-4; D might be TRBD1 (5 bases). The source of this sequence is a human donor with severe aplastic anemia or a healthy control (not recorded which). The CDR3 DNA sequence: TGTGCCAGCAGCTTTACCGGGGGAGGTAATGAAAAACTGTTTTTT. Its protein is CASSFTGGGNEKLFF. The variable domain in full, completed from reference TRBV7-9 and TRBJ1-4, reads DTGVSQNPRHKITKRGQNVTFRCDPISEHNRLYWYRQTLGQGPEFLTYFQNEAQLEKSRLLSDRFSAERPKGSFSTLEIQRTEQGDSAMYLCASSFTGGGNEKLFFGSGTQLSVL.